A selection of T cell receptor beta chains follows, all from one sample in a study of CD8+ T cells in alopecia areata. Produced via immunoSEQ multiplex PCR; TCRdb's table is partial and in-frame only. This sample has more than 150,000 clones, with about 53% found just once. Specimen: CD8+ T cells sorted from blood, collected at week 0. Every receptor here comes from a human donor with alopecia areata. Each CDR3 is given with its conserved first and last residue. A D gene is named only where the DNA matches it firmly. Not every row has a clone size; where given, it reads once, few, many or a size class.

size: -; J: TRBJ2-7; D: TRBD1; V: TRBV9; CDR3: CASSVGQGASNEQYF; DNA: TGTGCCAGCAGCGTAGGGCAGGGGGCTTCCAACGAGCAGTACTTC
size: -; J: TRBJ2-1; D: TRBD2; V: TRBV5-4; CDR3: CASSQRGGVDEQFF; DNA: TGTGCCAGCAGCCAGCGGGGGGGCGTCGATGAGCAGTTCTTC
size: -; J: TRBJ2-1; D: -; V: TRBV7-2; CDR3: CASSSGGSYNEQFF; DNA: TGTGCCAGCAGCTCTGGGGGCTCCTACAATGAGCAGTTCTTC
size: -; J: TRBJ1-1; D: -; V: TRBV30; CDR3: CAWRGRWGTEAFF; DNA: TGTGCCTGGAGGGGCCGGTGGGGGACTGAAGCTTTCTTT
size: -; J: TRBJ2-7; D: -; V: TRBV11-2; CDR3: CASSFLGSEQYF; DNA: TGTGCCAGCAGCTTTCTGGGGAGCGAGCAGTACTTC
size: many; J: TRBJ2-1; D: -; V: TRBV4-1; CDR3: CASSQDSRGVEQFF; DNA: TGCGCCAGCAGCCAAGATTCCAGGGGGGTTGAGCAGTTCTTC
size: few; J: TRBJ2-1; D: -; V: TRBV4-3; CDR3: CASSQDIRGSDEQFF; DNA: TGCGCCAGCAGCCAAGATATCAGGGGAAGCGATGAGCAGTTCTTC
size: -; J: TRBJ1-1; D: TRBD1; V: TRBV2; CDR3: CASIRGTGTTMNTEAFF; DNA: TGTGCCAGCATTCGCGGGACAGGGACGACCATGAACACTGAAGCTTTCTTT
size: few; J: TRBJ2-1; D: TRBD1; V: TRBV29-1; CDR3: CSVLTGIYNEQFF; DNA: TGCAGCGTGCTGACAGGGATATACAATGAGCAGTTCTTC
size: few; J: TRBJ2-2; D: -; V: TRBV29-1; CDR3: CSVEANTGELFF; DNA: TGCAGCGTTGAAGCCAACACCGGGGAGCTGTTTTTT
size: -; J: TRBJ1-5; D: -; V: TRBV4-3; CDR3: CASSRGLNQPQHF; DNA: TGCGCCAGCAGCCGGGGACTCAATCAGCCCCAGCATTTT
size: few; J: TRBJ2-1; D: TRBD1; V: TRBV10-2; CDR3: CASALLGQGAYNEQFF; DNA: TGCGCCAGCGCCCTCCTGGGACAGGGGGCCTACAATGAGCAGTTCTTC
size: -; J: TRBJ1-1; D: -; V: TRBV13; CDR3: CASSFNRHLQGPEAFF; DNA: TGTGCCAGCAGCTTTAATCGTCACTTACAAGGCCCTGAAGCTTTCTTT
size: -; J: TRBJ2-5; D: -; V: TRBV6-5; CDR3: CASTYTGYQETQYF; DNA: TGTGCCAGCACCTATACAGGGTACCAAGAGACCCAGTACTTC
size: -; J: TRBJ2-1; D: TRBD2; V: TRBV7-6; CDR3: CASSSLGTSMNEQFF; DNA: TGTGCCAGCAGCTCCCTCGGGACTAGCATGAATGAGCAGTTCTTC
size: -; J: TRBJ2-2; D: TRBD2; V: TRBV30; CDR3: CAWTGGTGELFF; DNA: TGTGCCTGGACGGGGGGCACCGGGGAGCTGTTTTTT
size: -; J: TRBJ1-2; D: -; V: TRBV28; CDR3: CASSPSGRYGYTF; DNA: TGTGCCAGCAGCCCTTCGGGTAGATATGGCTACACCTTC
size: -; J: TRBJ1-1; D: TRBD1; V: TRBV29-1; CDR3: CSVVGGQALNTEAFF; DNA: TGCAGCGTTGTGGGGGGACAGGCGTTGAACACTGAAGCTTTCTTT
size: few; J: TRBJ2-5; D: -; V: TRBV5-5; CDR3: CASRPSQGSGETQYF; DNA: TGTGCCAGCAGGCCATCCCAGGGTTCTGGAGAGACCCAGTACTTC
size: -; J: TRBJ2-1; D: TRBD2; V: TRBV2; CDR3: CASSEGLAGVREQFF; DNA: TGTGCCAGCAGTGAGGGACTAGCGGGGGTTAGGGAGCAGTTCTTC
size: -; J: TRBJ2-5; D: -; V: TRBV6-5; CDR3: CASSLNTVAGETQYF; DNA: TGTGCCAGCAGTTTGAATACGGTAGCAGGAGAGACCCAGTACTTC
size: -; J: TRBJ1-5; D: -; V: TRBV2; CDR3: CASSPPGGNQPQHF; DNA: TGTGCCAGCAGCCCCCCGGGCGGTAATCAGCCCCAGCATTTT
size: once; J: TRBJ2-3; D: -; V: TRBV9; CDR3: CASSVGTALTDTQYF; DNA: TGTGCCAGCAGCGTAGGGACAGCCCTCACAGATACGCAGTATTTT
size: few; J: TRBJ2-1; D: -; V: TRBV5-6; CDR3: CASSPGANEQFF; DNA: TGTGCCAGCAGCCCCGGAGCGAATGAGCAGTTCTTC
size: -; J: TRBJ2-1; D: TRBD2; V: TRBV29-1; CDR3: CSVDRRGGADEQFF; DNA: TGCAGCGTTGACCGCCGGGGGGGGGCCGATGAGCAGTTCTTC
size: -; J: TRBJ2-3; D: -; V: TRBV12-5; CDR3: CASGHVDTQYF; DNA: TGTGCTAGTGGTCATGTAGATACGCAGTATTTT
size: -; J: TRBJ2-3; D: -; V: TRBV6-5; CDR3: CASSSRVADTQYF; DNA: TGTGCCAGCAGTTCCAGGGTAGCAGATACGCAGTATTTT
size: -; J: TRBJ2-7; D: -; V: TRBV25-1; CDR3: CASSSPGQGAYEQYF; DNA: TGTGCCAGCAGTTCTCCGGGACAAGGCGCCTACGAGCAGTACTTC
size: few; J: TRBJ2-1; D: -; V: TRBV5-6; CDR3: CASSLGGLEFF; DNA: TGTGCCAGCAGCTTGGGAGGTTTGGAGTTCTTC
size: -; J: TRBJ2-5; D: -; V: TRBV7-2; CDR3: CASSLSTYQETQYF; DNA: TGTGCCAGCAGCTTATCAACTTACCAAGAGACCCAGTACTTC
size: -; J: TRBJ2-1; D: TRBD1; V: TRBV29-1; CDR3: CSVEGGQGGENEQFF; DNA: TGCAGCGTTGAAGGAGGACAGGGTGGGGAAAATGAGCAGTTCTTC
size: -; J: TRBJ1-1; D: TRBD1; V: TRBV29-1; CDR3: CSVEGWDRGRTEAFF; DNA: TGCAGCGTTGAAGGTTGGGACAGGGGTAGGACTGAAGCTTTCTTT
size: few; J: TRBJ2-7; D: TRBD2; V: TRBV29-1; CDR3: CSVVGGLGTPYEQYF; DNA: TGCAGCGTTGTGGGAGGGTTAGGAACACCTTACGAGCAGTACTTC
size: -; J: TRBJ2-1; D: -; V: TRBV7-8; CDR3: CASSLGADEQFF; DNA: TGTGCCAGCAGCTTAGGTGCCGATGAGCAGTTCTTC